This TCR beta chain was found in a study of Ad26.COV2.S vaccination and SARS-CoV-2 variants. The study, taken as a whole, reports: Assessments of TCR breadth and depth may have underestimated the total T cell responses.

Assay: immunoSEQ multiplex PCR; the TCRdb copy retains only in-frame clones and omits some. The sample contains around 320,000 clones, about 86% of which appear only once. As for treatment: 19 received Ad26.COV2.S at low or high dose, single or two shots; several received placebo; per-sample allocation not given. Collection of samples fell on day 63 after the first vaccine or placebo injection. In germline, CDR1 is LGHDT, CDR2 YNNKEL (reference sequence). The CDR3 contains 13 residues. V lost 2 bases and J lost 6; bases outside the gene matches: 0. A single count supports this clone. What it binds is unknown.

The chain joins TRBV3-1 (or the pseudogene TRBV3-2) to TRBJ2-1; TRBD2 aligns across 8 bases. This sequence was found in a person aged 18-65 years who received the Ad26.COV2.S COVID-19 vaccine or a placebo. The sequences come from peripheral blood, collected in a trial of Ad26.COV2.S vaccine versus placebo. CDR3 sequence reads: CASSQRGGNEQFF. For the CDR3, the DNA is TGTGCCAGCAGCCAACGGGGGGGCAATGAGCAGTTCTTC.